This is a list of T cell receptor beta chains from one sample in a study of shared clonotypes between healthy human individuals. The repertoire was sequenced with immunoSEQ multiplex PCR; TCRdb's copy has only in-frame clones and lacks some. Of about 1.5 million clones in the sample, 98% are singletons; the top ten hold roughly 0.45%. Sequenced sample: naive CD4+ T cells sorted from blood. Receptors originate from a young man in good health. The CDR3 runs from the conserved cysteine through the conserved F or W. Fields, in order: D gene, CDR3 length, V gene, J gene, clone size, CDR3 protein, CDR3 DNA. A D gene is named only where the DNA matches it firmly. Size values are once, few and many counts, or a class for expanded clones, and some rows have none.

>TRBD2|16|TRBV5-4|TRBJ2-2|-
CASSFNKRENTGELFF
TGTGCCAGCAGCTTTAACAAGCGGGAGAACACCGGGGAGCTGTTTTTT
>-|18|TRBV5-1|TRBJ1-4|-
CASSFGGRTGLTNEKLFF
TGCGCCAGCAGCTTTGGGGGCAGGACCGGTCTTACTAATGAAAAACTGTTTTTT
>-|15|TRBV29-1|TRBJ1-1|-
CSVCKSTEPNTEAFF
TGCAGCGTTTGCAAGAGTACCGAGCCGAACACTGAAGCTTTCTTT
>-|15|TRBV28|TRBJ1-3|-
CASTGARSSGNTIYF
TGTGCCAGCACCGGGGCCCGTAGCTCTGGAAACACCATATATTTT
>TRBD1|11|TRBV29-1|TRBJ2-7|-
CSGSYRGEQYF
TGCAGCGGATCATACAGGGGCGAGCAGTACTTC
>-|13|TRBV6-1|TRBJ1-1|-
CASSAQVNTEAFF
TGTGCCAGCAGTGCACAGGTGAACACTGAAGCTTTCTTT
>-|13|TRBV18|TRBJ1-1|-
CASSERMLTEAFF
TGTGCCAGCTCAGAACGGATGCTCACTGAAGCTTTCTTT
>-|12|TRBV29-1|TRBJ2-7|-
CSVEGASYEQYF
TGCAGCGTTGAAGGGGCTTCCTACGAGCAGTACTTC
>-|17|TRBV7-9|TRBJ2-3|-
CASSPGQGGASTDTQYF
TGTGCCAGCAGCCCTGGACAGGGAGGGGCTAGCACAGATACGCAGTATTTT
>-|12|TRBV6-5|TRBJ1-5|-
CASSLRGQPQHF
TGTGCCAGCAGTCTCCGGGGACAGCCCCAGCATTTT
>TRBD2|19|TRBV27|TRBJ2-7|once
CASSSSHPRRGRPFYEQYF
TGTGCCAGCAGTTCCAGCCATCCAAGACGCGGGAGGCCCTTCTACGAGCAGTACTTC
>-|13|TRBV27|TRBJ2-7|-
CASSLNGRYEQYF
TGTGCCAGCAGTTTAAACGGGCGGTACGAGCAGTACTTC
>-|16|TRBV18|TRBJ1-1|-
CASSATWRPGDTEAFF
TGTGCCAGCTCAGCCACGTGGCGGCCCGGGGACACTGAAGCTTTCTTT
>-|18|TRBV11-2|TRBJ2-2|-
CASSLALSWAANTGELFF
TGTGCCAGCAGCTTAGCTTTAAGTTGGGCAGCTAACACCGGGGAGCTGTTTTTT
>TRBD1|15|TRBV5-4|TRBJ2-1|-
CASSGARDRGHEQFF
TGTGCCAGCAGCGGAGCCAGGGACAGGGGCCATGAGCAGTTCTTC
>-|15|TRBV9|TRBJ2-7|-
CASSVEPGSSYEQYF
TGTGCCAGCAGCGTAGAGCCAGGGAGCTCCTACGAGCAGTACTTC